Presented here are 8 T cell receptor beta chains from one specimen sequenced in a study of T cell repertoires in cytomegalovirus infection. From the reads, TCRdb called clonotypes with MiXCR, one entry per CDR3 protein. Here the sample spans more than 150,000 distinct CDR3 sequences, roughly a fifth being singletons. The specimen was PBMCs. The origin of the receptors is a human donor in good health (CMV status not recorded). Some clones in this sample may be carry-over from other donors' samples.

V and J are TRBV23-1 and TRBJ2-5; weak D call: TRBD1 (6 bases). TRBV23-1 is an ORF, with its function uncertain. This CDR3 is built from 19 residues. V was clipped by 2 bases and J by 2 bases, with 24 bases between them. The CDR3 loop reads CASSQTDRSAPLRQETQYF. The DNA of the CDR3 is TGCGCCAGCAGTCAAACCGACAGGTCCGCACCACTCCGACAAGAGACCCAGTACTTC.

Here the CDR3 reads CASSSVRATFGNTIYF. The CDR3 DNA reads TGTGCCAGCAGTTCGGTCCGGGCCACCTTTGGAAACACCATATATTTT. V is TRBV28 and J is TRBJ1-3; D unclear. V was shortened by 4 bases and J by 3 bases, with 16 bases between the two germline ends. Per the germline V gene, CDR1 is MDHEN and CDR2 is SYDVKM. This CDR3 contains 16 residues.

This chain uses TRBV11-1 with TRBJ1-1, with a weak D call TRBD1 (5 bases). The germline V gene has CDR1 SGHAT and CDR2 FQDESV (reference sequence). The V end was cut by 3 bases, the J end by 4 bases, with 15 bases between. The CDR3 runs to 15 residues. The CDR3 loop is CASSFSGTAGTEAFF. The CDR3 region has the DNA TGTGCCAGCAGCTTCTCCGGGACCGCGGGCACTGAAGCTTTCTTT.

Comments on this clonotype: A read error is possible here, since a much larger clone lies one base away. The V call is TRBV7-2, the J call TRBJ2-3; D remains ambiguous. This CDR3 is 11 amino acids long. Looked up from germline, CDR1 is SGHTA and CDR2 is FQGNSA. DNA for the CDR3: TGTGCCAGCAGCTTACTCGATATGCAGTATTTT. Protein sequence: CASSLLDMQYF.

This clonotype was recorded a few times. The CDR3 DNA follows: TGTGCCAGCAGCCCGCCAGGACAAAATTTAAACGAGCAGTACTTC. Protein: CASSPPGQNLNEQYF. The rearrangement links TRBV7-9 to TRBJ2-7, with D perhaps matching TRBD1 (5 bases). There are 15 residues in the CDR3. The germline V and J ends were trimmed by 5 bases and 5 bases, with 19 bases remaining between them. Germline V lookup: CDR1 SEHNR, CDR2 FQNEAQ (reference sequence).

This clonotype occurred many times. The CDR3 sequence: CASSRTGGNEQYF. CDR3 nucleotides: TGTGCCAGCAGCCGGACAGGGGGCAACGAGCAGTACTTC. The chain recombines TRBV12-3 or TRBV12-4 with TRBJ2-7, with 11 bases that match TRBD1. CDR3 size: 13 residues. V shed 6 bases and J 5 bases; nucleotides not matched to a gene: 3.

The chain joins TRBV12-3 or TRBV12-4 to TRBJ2-7, with D perhaps being TRBD1 or TRBD2 (6 bases each). The CDR3 loop spans 14 amino acids. V was clipped by 2 bases and J by 5 bases, with 13 bases between them. The CDR3 coding sequence is TGTGCCAGCAGTTTAAGCACAGGGAGGCACGAGCAGTACTTC. It translates to CASSLSTGRHEQYF.

This clonotype was observed a few times. J is TRBJ1-1 and V is TRBV27, with a weak D call TRBD1 (6 bases). V gave up 4 bases and J gave up 6 bases, with 18 bases separating them. Germline lookup yields CDR1 MNHEY and CDR2 SMNVEV (reference sequence). The length of the CDR3 is 15 residues. The CDR3 nucleotides are TGTGCCAGCAGTTCAGCACTCCCGGGGGGCGCTGAAGCTTTCTTT. This translates into CASSSALPGGAEAFF.